Described below is a single T cell receptor (beta chain) sequence and its context. Its specificity is unknown. Both 60 Vbeta primers and 13 Jbeta primers went into the PCR. TCRdb keeps only in-frame clones here, not all; method: immunoSEQ multiplex PCR. The table includes about 110,000 clones, around 88% detected once. The sample is drawn from a study of cytomegalovirus exposure and HLA in healthy donors. Study observations and caveats: For TCR beta chains, V- and J-gene trimming was later linked to a missense DCLRE1C variant. Within the data, a cluster of highly shared sequence variants was likely a sequencing artifact. Most sequenced TCRs were rare (though some public TCRs occurred in many donors).

J lost 5 bases, V lost 6 bases, and 15 bases had no gene match. Per germline, CDR1 MDHEN and CDR2 SYDVKM. This CDR3 has 19 amino acids. It was healthy bone marrow donors who served as donors. The sequence came from a middle-aged man in good health and CMV-seronegative. This chain joins TRBV28 and TRBJ2-3; the match to TRBD2 covers 15 bases. The sample taken for sequencing was PBMCs. The CDR3 loop reads CASSAERGTSGGLKDTQYF. In DNA, the CDR3 is TGTGCCAGCAGCGCCGAACGGGGGACTAGCGGGGGGCTGAAAGATACGCAGTATTTT.